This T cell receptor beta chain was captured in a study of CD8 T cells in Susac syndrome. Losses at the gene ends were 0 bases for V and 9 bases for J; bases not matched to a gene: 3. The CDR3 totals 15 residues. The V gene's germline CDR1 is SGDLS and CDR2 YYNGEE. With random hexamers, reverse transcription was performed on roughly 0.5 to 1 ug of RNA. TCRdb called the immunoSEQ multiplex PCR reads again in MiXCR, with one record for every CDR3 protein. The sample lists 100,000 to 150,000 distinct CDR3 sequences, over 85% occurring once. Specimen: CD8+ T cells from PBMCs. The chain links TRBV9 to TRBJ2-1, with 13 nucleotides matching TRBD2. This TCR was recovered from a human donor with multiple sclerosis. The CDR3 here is CASSVELAGGGEQFF. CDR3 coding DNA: TGTGCCAGCAGCGTAGAACTAGCGGGAGGGGGTGAGCAGTTCTTC.